The 11 T cell receptor beta chains below come from one sample, sequenced in a study of shared T cell receptors in the human thymus. Sequenced by immunoSEQ multiplex PCR; TCRdb stores in-frame clones only, minus some. This sample has 650,000 to 950,000 clones, with approximately 85% found just once. These data were also reused for a study on human thymus T cells.

Sequenced input: thymocytes. The receptors were sampled from a girl younger than two with a congenital heart defect.

As regards this clone: Germline and junction disagree at one end, which may indicate a read error. The rearrangement uses TRBV5-5 and TRBJ1-2; 8 bases are a match to TRBD1. The CDR3 is made up of 16 amino acids. In germline, CDR1 is SGHKS, CDR2 YYEKEE (reference sequence). This chain's CDR3 is CASSCTGQGRVYGYPF. In DNA form, the CDR3 reads TGTGCCAGCAGCTGCACTGGACAGGGCAGGGTCTATGGCTACCCCTTC.

V gene TRBV6-1 combines with J gene TRBJ2-3; 10 positions match TRBD2. Germline loops: CDR1 MNHNS, CDR2 SASEGT. With V trimmed by 2 bases and J by 2 bases, 4 bases remained unmatched. The CDR3 has 16 amino acids. The CDR3 DNA reads TGTGCCAGCAGTGAACTCGGACTAGCGGACACAGATACGCAGTATTTT. Encoded protein: CASSELGLADTDTQYF.

The chain is built from TRBV2 and TRBJ2-5; TRBD2 aligns across 7 bases. CDR1 SNHLY and CDR2 FYNNEI come from the germline V gene. The CDR3 length is 14 residues. With V trimmed by 4 bases and J by 3 bases, 5 bases remained unmatched. CDR3 bases: TGTGCCAGCAGTGTCCGGGGGAGGGAAGAGACCCAGTACTTC. It encodes CASSVRGREETQYF.

This chain connects TRBV6-5 to TRBJ1-6; possible D gene TRBD1, 6 bases. CDR3 size: 14 residues. Germline V gives CDR1 MNHEY, CDR2 SVGAGI. Trimming took 5 bases from V and 4 from J, leaving 9 bases between them. The CDR3: CASSLGQYNSPLHF. As DNA, the CDR3 is TGTGCCAGCAGTCTAGGACAGTATAATTCACCCCTCCACTTT.

The CDR3 loop reads CATSSLSLGDRDEAFF. In nucleotides, the CDR3 is TGTGCCACCAGCAGCCTGAGCCTCGGGGACAGAGATGAAGCTTTCTTT. V and J are TRBV15 and TRBJ1-1; 7 bases fit TRBD1. The germline V gene has CDR1 LNHNV and CDR2 YYDKDF (reference sequence). The CDR3 is 16 residues long. V lost 3 bases and J lost 7; bases outside the gene matches: 14.

The chain couples TRBV30 to TRBJ1-1; D gene unclear. CDR3 size: 11 residues. CDR1 and CDR2 from the germline V gene are GTSNPN and SVGIG (reference sequence). The V end was cut by 7 bases, the J end by 1 base, with 7 bases between. The CDR3 loop is CALGRNTEAFF. The CDR3 DNA is TGTGCCTTAGGGAGGAACACTGAAGCTTTCTTT.

The CDR3 DNA is TGTGCCAGCAGTACCTTTGACAGGGGGGTGGAGACCCAGTACTTC. Amino acids: CASSTFDRGVETQYF. V is TRBV6-5 and J is TRBJ2-5; 9 bases agree with TRBD1. This CDR3 spans 15 amino acids. CDR1 MNHEY and CDR2 SVGAGI come from the germline V gene. V lost 5 bases to trimming and J lost 5 bases; unmatched junction nucleotides: 9.

The V call is TRBV18, the J call TRBJ1-6, with D unclear. Germline V gives CDR1 KGHSH, CDR2 LQKENI. V was cut by 1 base and J by 7 bases, with 14 bases left in between. The CDR3 extends over 16 amino acids. The CDR3 DNA follows: TGTGCCAGCTCACCACGTCAGGCGGGAGTGAATTCACCCCTCCACTTT. Residues: CASSPRQAGVNSPLHF.

This chain joins TRBV18 and TRBJ1-5, with TRBD1 matching over 9 bases. The CDR3 totals 15 residues. Germline V gene data show CDR1 as KGHSH and CDR2 as LQKENI. J gave up 15 bases and V 4 bases, and 16 bases lay outside the gene matches. DNA of the CDR3: TGTGCCAGCTCACATACCTCCCGGGACAGGGAGGTCTCGCATTTT. Its protein product is CASSHTSRDREVSHF. Based on the CDR3 plus reference TRBV18 and TRBJ1-5, the full variable domain is NAGVMQNPRHLVRRRGQEARLRCSPMKGHSHVYWYRQLPEEGLKFMVYLQKENIIDESGMPKERFSAEFPKEGPSILRIQQVVRGDSAAYFCASSHTSRDREVSHFGDGTRLSIL.

This chain joins TRBV30 and TRBJ1-2; no definite D call. Germline V gives CDR1 GTSNPN, CDR2 SVGIG (reference sequence). The CDR3 has 14 residues. Trimming took off 2 bases at V and 0 bases at J, with 10 bases between the two ends. Here the CDR3 DNA reads TGTGCCTGGAGTTGCCAGGAACCTAACTATGGCTACACCTTC. This codes for CAWSCQEPNYGYTF.

V gene TRBV6-8 combines with J gene TRBJ1-2, with D perhaps TRBD1 (6 bases). CDR1 and CDR2 (germline): MNHGY, SAAAGT. The CDR3 covers 12 residues. CDR3 nucleotides: TGTGAAGCGGGGGGCGCGAGGGGTGGCTACACCTTC. This sequence encodes CEAGGARGGYTF.